This T cell receptor (beta chain) was recorded in a study of T cells in Graves' hyperthyroidism and ophthalmopathy. This clonotype was recorded at least ten times. RNA transcripts served as the template for amplifying TCR beta CDR3 regions. Primed by the HTBI set, a first-round RT-PCR was run on the TCR CDR3. TCRdb re-analysed the multiplex PCR reads in MiXCR, keeping a single row per CDR3 protein. The sample has around 300,000 distinct CDR3 sequences, roughly 13% seen once. CDR3 length: 15 residues. The V segment lost 5 bases and the J segment 2 bases; nucleotides outside the gene matches: 4. Germline V gene data show CDR1 as SEHNR and CDR2 as FQNEAQ (reference sequence).

The gene calls are TRBV7-9 and TRBJ2-3; 10 nucleotides align to TRBD1. This TCR came from a woman between 40 and 55 years old with Graves' hyperthyroidism. The sample taken for sequencing was blood. The CDR3 sequence: CASSPGQGFTDTQYF. The CDR3 DNA reads as TGTGCCAGCAGCCCGGGACAGGGGTTCACAGATACGCAGTATTTT.